These 32 T cell receptor beta chains originate from one sample sequenced in a study of T-cell memory formation after mild COVID-19. TCRdb called the 5' RACE reads again in MiXCR, with one record for every CDR3 protein. Here the sample spans some 250,000 distinct CDR3 sequences, around 10% being singletons. The sequenced material came from PBMCs or a T cell subset sorted from them (not recorded which). The receptors come from a man younger than 35 who had mild COVID-19 (a few samples of this study predate the infection). Cell type and time point are not known.

The chain uses TRBV7-9 and TRBJ2-7; D remains ambiguous. CDR1 and CDR2 (germline): SEHNR, FQNEAQ (reference sequence). The CDR3 covers 15 residues. With 1 base removed from V and 3 bases from J, the gap between germline ends came to 13 bases. This chain's CDR3 is CASSLGSASLYEQYF. The CDR3 coding sequence is TGTGCCAGCAGCTTAGGATCGGCCAGTCTCTACGAGCAGTACTTC.

The chain is built from TRBV24-1 and TRBJ1-6, with D hard to call. The ends were cut back, 1 base at V and 5 bases at J, with 11 bases in the middle. Germline values: CDR1 KGHDR, CDR2 SFDVKD. This CDR3 comprises 16 residues. CDR3 in amino acids: CATSDLPMGDNSPLHF. The CDR3 DNA follows: TGTGCCACCAGTGATTTACCGATGGGAGATAATTCACCCCTCCACTTT.

V and J are TRBV5-1 and TRBJ1-5; no clear D. Per the germline V gene, CDR1 is SGHRS and CDR2 is YFSETQ. This CDR3 comprises 14 residues. V lost 0 bases and J 6 bases, leaving 10 bases between the germline ends. DNA of the CDR3: TGCGCCAGCAGCTTGGGGGAATCTGGTCAGCCCCAGCATTTT. It specifies CASSLGESGQPQHF.

In its sample, this clonotype was seen a few times. Here the CDR3 DNA reads TGTGCCAGCAGTTACACCTTTTGGAACACTGAAGCTTTCTTT. This gives the protein CASSYTFWNTEAFF. The rearrangement joins TRBV27 to TRBJ1-1; no reliable D call. CDR3 length equals 14 residues. CDR1 is MNHEY, CDR2 SMNVEV, per germline (reference sequence). Between the trimmed V and J ends, which lost 4 bases and 1 base, there was a span of 10 bases.

J is TRBJ2-4 and V is TRBV15; D is ambiguous. Germline V gene lookup returns CDR1 LNHNV and CDR2 YYDKDF (reference sequence). This CDR3 spans 13 amino acids. Trimming shortened V by 5 bases and J by 7 bases, and 12 bases separated the two germline ends. The CDR3 nucleotides are TGTGCCACCAGCTCCGGTCTGGTGAACATTCAGTACTTC. Translating gives CATSSGLVNIQYF.

This clonotype was seen repeatedly, ten times or more. The chain has TRBV29-1 and TRBJ2-5; TRBD1 is a possible D gene (6 bases). Trimming cost V 4 bases and J 5 bases, with 20 bases left between them. There are 15 residues in the CDR3. Germline V gene sequence: CDR1 SQVTM, CDR2 ANQGSEA. CDR3 sequence: CSVVFPARGGETQYF. The CDR3 nucleotides read TGCAGCGTTGTTTTCCCGGCCAGGGGTGGGGAGACCCAGTACTTC.

This clonotype was seen a few times. The chain links TRBV3-1 to TRBJ1-2; D remains ambiguous. Trimming removed 0 bases from V and 2 bases from J, with 7 bases in between. Germline V CDR1 and CDR2: LGHDT, YNNKEL (reference sequence). This CDR3 spans 14 amino acids. The DNA of the CDR3 is TGTGCCAGCAGCCAAGACCGCAGGAACTATGGCTACACCTTC. This encodes CASSQDRRNYGYTF. Filled out from reference TRBV3-1 and TRBJ1-2, the complete variable domain reads DTAVSQTPKYLVTQMGNDKSIKCEQNLGHDTMYWYKQDSKKFLKIMFSYNNKELIINETVPNRFSPKSPDKAHLNLHINSLELGDSAVYFCASSQDRRNYGYTFGSGTRLTVV.

This clonotype was detected only a few times. The chain uses TRBV20-1 and TRBJ2-2; D unresolved. Germline assignment: CDR1 DFQATT and CDR2 SNEGSKA (reference sequence). The germline V and J ends were trimmed by 4 bases and 4 bases, with 13 bases remaining between them. The CDR3 covers 14 residues. The CDR3 loop reads CSATPSVGTGELFF. As DNA, the CDR3 is TGCAGTGCTACCCCCTCAGTGGGCACCGGGGAGCTGTTTTTT.

The CDR3 reads CASSPTGEYGYTF. The CDR3, as DNA: TGTGCCAGCAGTCCGACAGGGGAGTATGGCTACACCTTC. This chain links TRBV25-1 with TRBJ1-2; 8 bases map to TRBD1. The CDR3 covers 13 residues. Germline V gene data show CDR1 as MGHDK and CDR2 as SYGVNS. Losses at the gene ends were 5 bases for V and 5 bases for J; bases not matched to a gene: 4.

This sequence joins TRBV7-2 and TRBJ1-1, with D uncertain. Germline lookup yields CDR1 SGHTA and CDR2 FQGNSA. The V gene lost 2 bases and the J gene lost 1 base, with 5 bases spanning the gap. This CDR3 spans 13 amino acids. The CDR3 DNA reads TGTGCCAGCAGCTTATATCCGAACACTGAAGCTTTCTTT. Translating it yields CASSLYPNTEAFF.

There are many counts of this clonotype. The chain has TRBV7-8 and TRBJ2-1; 7 positions match TRBD1. The CDR3 has 16 amino acids. Trimming took 2 bases from V and 5 from J; bases not matched to a gene: 9. CDR1 SGHVS and CDR2 FQNEAQ come from the germline V gene. The CDR3 DNA reads as TGTGCCAGCAGCTTATACAGGGGTTATGGGAACAATGAGCAGTTCTTC. This gives the protein CASSLYRGYGNNEQFF.

This clonotype has more than one count but fewer than ten. The V and J genes are TRBV3-1 and TRBJ1-2; D is possibly TRBD1 (6 bases). Trimming cost V 4 bases and J 7 bases, with 16 bases left between them. There are 14 residues in the CDR3. The germline V gene encodes CDR1 LGHDT and CDR2 YNNKEL (reference sequence). The CDR3 sequence is CASSPRGAVSGYTF. The CDR3 nucleotides read TGTGCCAGCAGCCCTCGGGGGGCTGTAAGTGGCTACACCTTC.

V and J are TRBV19 and TRBJ2-5; TRBD1 might be the D (5 bases). CDR3 size: 13 residues. V lost 3 bases and J lost 5, with 10 bases in between. CDR1 LNHDA and CDR2 SQIVND come from the germline V gene (reference sequence). The CDR3 here is CASSIRRVETQYF. In DNA, the CDR3 is TGTGCCAGTAGTATTCGCAGGGTCGAGACCCAGTACTTC.

In its sample, this clonotype was seen a few times. This rearrangement joins TRBV20-1 to TRBJ2-3, with D possibly matching TRBD2 (7 bases). The CDR3 loop spans 14 amino acids. V lost 0 bases to trimming and J lost 4 bases, with 11 bases between them. Germline loops: CDR1 DFQATT, CDR2 SNEGSKA (reference sequence). CDR3 DNA: TGCAGTGCTAGAGAAGGGGGGGCCGCAGATACGCAGTATTTT. Translated, it gives CSAREGGAADTQYF.

This clonotype occurred a few times. CDR3 region: CAISPGGGSDTQYF. For the CDR3, the DNA is TGTGCCATCAGCCCAGGCGGGGGATCAGATACGCAGTATTTT. The chain couples TRBV10-3 to TRBJ2-3, with 7 nucleotides matching TRBD2. The CDR3 is made up of 14 amino acids. Looked up from germline, CDR1 is ENHRY and CDR2 is SYGVKD. The trim removed 6 bases at V and 4 bases at J, leaving 7 bases unmatched.

The genes are TRBV7-2 and TRBJ1-1; 9 nucleotides match TRBD1. CDR3 size: 14 residues. The J segment lost 1 base and the V segment lost 8 bases, leaving 5 bases of the junction unmatched. The germline V gene encodes CDR1 SGHTA and CDR2 FQGNSA. Here the CDR3 DNA reads TGTGCCAGCGGAACGGGACAGGGGAACACTGAAGCTTTCTTT. Encoded protein: CASGTGQGNTEAFF.

CDR3 residues: CASNRDAEDPETQYF. Written as DNA, the CDR3 is TGCGCCAGCAACCGGGACGCCGAGGATCCAGAGACCCAGTACTTC. The chain employs TRBV4-1 and TRBJ2-5, with D perhaps assigned TRBD1 or TRBD2 (5 bases each). Trimming shortened V by 7 bases and J by 4 bases, and 19 bases separated the two germline ends. The CDR3 has 15 amino acids. Looked up from germline, CDR1 is MGHRA and CDR2 is YSYEKL.

The chain is built from TRBV29-1 and TRBJ2-7; 9 bases agree with TRBD2. The CDR3 contains 13 residues. V lost 7 bases, J lost 7 bases, and 11 bases stayed unmatched. Germline-derived CDR1 and CDR2 are SQVTM and ANQGSEA. CDR3 residues: CSAGGLAGREQYF. In DNA form, the CDR3 reads TGCAGCGCGGGAGGGCTAGCGGGGAGGGAGCAGTACTTC.

This chain uses TRBV11-2 with TRBJ2-3, with D hard to call. The length of the CDR3 is 17 residues. V lost 5 bases and J lost 0, with 18 bases in between. Per germline, CDR1 SGHAT and CDR2 FQNNGV. CDR3 DNA sequence: TGTGCCAGCAGCCTGACAAACTTACTCTCGAGCACAGATACGCAGTATTTT. Encoded protein: CASSLTNLLSSTDTQYF.

This clonotype has a handful of counts. The chain has TRBV4-3 and TRBJ1-6; possible D gene TRBD1, 6 bases. The CDR3 loop spans 17 amino acids. V was cut by 0 bases and J by 6 bases, with 15 bases left in between. In germline, CDR1 is LGHNA, CDR2 YSLEER. The CDR3 loop is CASSQEKYRDTNSPLHF. For the CDR3, the DNA is TGCGCCAGCAGCCAAGAGAAATACCGGGACACTAATTCACCCCTCCACTTT.

The genes are TRBV12-3 or TRBV12-4 and TRBJ1-5; 7 positions agree with TRBD1. This CDR3 is built from 13 residues. V lost 7 bases, J lost 4 bases, and 4 bases stayed unmatched. The CDR3 loop reads CASTRQGNQPQHF. The CDR3 DNA sequence: TGTGCCAGCACCAGACAGGGAAATCAGCCCCAGCATTTT.

This clonotype was observed at least ten times. The rearrangement links TRBV7-2 to TRBJ2-1; D unresolved. CDR1 SGHTA and CDR2 FQGNSA come from the germline V gene. Trimming cost V 8 bases and J 7 bases, with 18 bases left between them. This CDR3 contains 14 residues. The CDR3 nucleotides read TGTGCCAGCGGAGAACGAACAGTCCGAAATGAGCAGTTCTTC. Amino acid sequence: CASGERTVRNEQFF.

The V call is TRBV20-1, the J call TRBJ1-1; tentative D call: TRBD1 (6 bases). V gave up 1 base and J gave up 0 bases, with 9 bases separating them. Per germline, CDR1 DFQATT and CDR2 SNEGSKA (reference sequence). The length of the CDR3 is 14 residues. The CDR3 loop reads CSARVRTVNTEAFF. The CDR3 DNA reads as TGCAGTGCTAGAGTAAGGACAGTGAACACTGAAGCTTTCTTT.

The gene calls are TRBV5-1 and TRBJ1-4; no clear D. Germline CDR1 SGHRS, CDR2 YFSETQ. The V end was cut by 5 bases, the J end by 0 bases, with 5 bases between. The CDR3 has 13 amino acids. The CDR3 region is CASRGATNEKLFF. CDR3 DNA: TGCGCCAGCAGAGGAGCAACTAATGAAAAACTGTTTTTT.

The sample holds many counts of this clonotype. This chain connects TRBV25-1 to TRBJ1-1; the D gene is possibly TRBD1 (6 bases). Per germline, CDR1 MGHDK and CDR2 SYGVNS. The CDR3 is 12 amino acids. V lost 4 bases to trimming and J lost 12 bases, with 15 bases between them. This chain's CDR3 is CASSGPGAKTFF. Here the CDR3 DNA reads TGTGCCAGCAGTGGACCGGGGGCAAAAACTTTCTTT.

This chain joins TRBV28 and TRBJ2-7; 10 bases match TRBD1. The length of the CDR3 is 14 residues. Germline CDR1 and CDR2: MDHEN and SYDVKM. The J segment lost 9 bases and the V segment lost 7 bases, leaving 12 bases of the junction unmatched. This chain's CDR3 is CASTPGTGVGGQYF. The CDR3 bases are TGTGCCAGCACCCCCGGGACAGGGGTTGGGGGGCAGTACTTC.

This clonotype was seen a handful of times. The rearrangement uses TRBV4-3 and TRBJ1-1, with D unclear. CDR3 size: 15 residues. The V gene's germline CDR1 is LGHNA and CDR2 YSLEER. V lost 0 bases and J lost 3, with 11 bases in between. The CDR3 sequence: CASSQDGLTYTEAFF. The CDR3 DNA reads TGCGCCAGCAGCCAAGACGGCCTGACCTACACTGAAGCTTTCTTT.

V usage is TRBV5-1 and J usage is TRBJ2-5; the D is unclear. The V gene lost 2 bases and the J gene lost 4 bases, with 18 bases spanning the gap. Per the germline V gene, CDR1 is SGHRS and CDR2 is YFSETQ. This CDR3 is 16 amino acids long. The CDR3: CASSLVGNLIGETQYF. The CDR3 DNA follows: TGCGCCAGCAGCTTAGTGGGGAACCTCATCGGAGAGACCCAGTACTTC.

The chain joins TRBV7-3 to TRBJ2-7; TRBD1 matches 9 bases. Per the germline V gene, CDR1 is SGHTA and CDR2 is FQGTGA. There are 13 residues in the CDR3. V lost 5 bases to trimming and J lost 7 bases; unmatched junction nucleotides: 6. CDR3 amino acids: CASSGQGTGEQYF. The CDR3 DNA follows: TGTGCCAGCAGCGGACAGGGGACGGGGGAGCAGTACTTC.

V gene TRBV14 combines with J gene TRBJ2-2; D remains unclear. Germline V gene data show CDR1 as SGHDN and CDR2 as FVKESK. The CDR3 contains 15 residues. Trimming cost V 1 base and J 3 bases, with 9 bases left between them. The CDR3 protein is CASSQGISDTGELFF. The CDR3 DNA sequence: TGTGCCAGCAGCCAAGGGATTTCGGACACCGGGGAGCTGTTTTTT.

V is TRBV5-8 and J is TRBJ2-2, with D perhaps matching TRBD1 (5 bases). V lost 1 base, J lost 1 base, and 14 bases lay in between. Germline V gene lookup returns CDR1 SGHTS and CDR2 YDEGEE. The CDR3 totals 17 residues. Here the CDR3 reads CASSLKIGVGNTGELFF. CDR3 DNA sequence: TGTGCCAGCAGCTTGAAGATAGGGGTCGGGAACACCGGGGAGCTGTTTTTT.

The chain links TRBV27 to TRBJ2-7; D perhaps matches TRBD1 (6 bases). Germline assignment: CDR1 MNHEY and CDR2 SMNVEV (reference sequence). The CDR3 covers 14 residues. V was cut by 6 bases and J by 2 bases, with 14 bases left in between. CDR3 sequence (DNA): TGTGCCAGCAGCCGCCCAGGACAGACCTACGAGCAGTACTTC. Amino acids: CASSRPGQTYEQYF.